The T cell receptor beta chain described here comes from a study of blood T cell repertoires in COVID-19. Study-level information: Material from acute and convalescent COVID-19 was sourced from the United States, Italy and Spain. From T cells, B-cell-depleted T cells, or PBMCs came the material, which was cDNA or gDNA.

Authors' processing steps: Estimated nucleated cell counts came from reference gene primer amplification. Here immunoSEQ multiplex PCR was the method, and the copy in TCRdb shows in-frame clones only, minus some. That table is the source of V, J and clone size, and D and trimming were worked out from the DNA. This table has some 250,000 clones, about 85% appearing once. The source material was peripheral blood. The receptor was derived from a man aged 30 to 39 who had recovered from COVID-19.

CDR3 protein: CASSDSSRGDTDTQYF. CDR3 DNA: TGTGCCAGCAGTGACTCGAGTCGGGGGGACACAGATACGCAGTATTTT. The V call is TRBV6-4, the J call TRBJ2-3, with TRBD2 identical over 7 bases. CDR3 length: 16 residues. The germline V gene encodes CDR1 MRHNA and CDR2 SNTAGT. V was pared by 0 bases and J by 2 bases, with 5 bases of the junction left unmatched.